This TCR beta chain was observed in a study of blood T cell repertoires in COVID-19. Study context: The origin of the acute and convalescent COVID-19 samples was the United States, Italy and Spain. T cells, B-cell-depleted T cells, or PBMCs provided the cDNA or gDNA that served as material.

The method was immunoSEQ multiplex PCR; TCRdb's version includes in-frame clones alone and lacks a portion of them. This sample has hundreds of thousands of clones, with around 89% found just once. Trimming stripped 6 bases from V and 6 bases from J, with 26 bases between. CDR1 and CDR2 from the germline V gene are LGHDT and YNNKEL (reference sequence). The CDR3 sequence is 18 residues long. Input material: peripheral blood. The chain combines TRBV3-1 (or the pseudogene TRBV3-2) with TRBJ2-2; weak D call: TRBD2 (7 bases). This TCR was sampled from a woman between 50 and 59 years old with active or convalescent COVID-19. The CDR3 DNA reads TGTGCCAGCAGAGGATTTGACAGGACTAGACGGCGTGCCGGGGAGCTGTTTTTT. Translation gives CASRGFDRTRRRAGELFF.